This T cell receptor beta chain originates from a study of T cells in Graves' hyperthyroidism and ophthalmopathy. Study observations and caveats: Prediction of ophthalmopathy progression came a median around 7.1 months pre-onset.

There are 14 residues in the CDR3. Germline V gene data show CDR1 as SNHLY and CDR2 as FYNNEI. V gave up 9 bases and J gave up 0 bases, with 12 bases separating them. Only a few counts were recorded for this clonotype. Its antigen is not identified. The TCR beta CDR3 regions underwent amplification using RNA transcripts as the source. With the HTBI primer set, the TCR CDR3 went through a first round of RT-PCR. MiXCR was run by TCRdb on the multiplex PCR reads, yielding one entry per CDR3 protein. The data contain roughly 560,000 distinct CDR3 sequences, roughly 15% of them singletons. This chain connects TRBV2 to TRBJ2-4; D is perhaps TRBD1 or TRBD2 (6 bases each). This sequence was found in a woman between 35 and 50 years old with Graves' ophthalmopathy. The sequenced sample consisted of blood. CDR3 bases: TGTGCCAGGGAGGGGGGCGCAGCCAAAAACATTCAGTACTTC. Translated, it gives CAREGGAAKNIQYF.